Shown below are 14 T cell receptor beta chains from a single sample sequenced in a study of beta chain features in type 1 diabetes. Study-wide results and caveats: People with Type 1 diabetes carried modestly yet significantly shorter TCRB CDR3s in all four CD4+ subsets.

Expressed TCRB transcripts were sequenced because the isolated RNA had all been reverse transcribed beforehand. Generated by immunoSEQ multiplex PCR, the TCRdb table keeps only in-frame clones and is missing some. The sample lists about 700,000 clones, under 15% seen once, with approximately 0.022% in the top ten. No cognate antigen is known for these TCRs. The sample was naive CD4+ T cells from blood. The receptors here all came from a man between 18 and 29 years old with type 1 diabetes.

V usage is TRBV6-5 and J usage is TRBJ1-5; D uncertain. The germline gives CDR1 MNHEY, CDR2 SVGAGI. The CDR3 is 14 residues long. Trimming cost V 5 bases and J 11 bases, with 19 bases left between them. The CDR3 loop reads CASSQTRISETQHF. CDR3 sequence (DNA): TGTGCCAGCAGTCAGACACGGATATCAGAGACCCAGCATTTT.

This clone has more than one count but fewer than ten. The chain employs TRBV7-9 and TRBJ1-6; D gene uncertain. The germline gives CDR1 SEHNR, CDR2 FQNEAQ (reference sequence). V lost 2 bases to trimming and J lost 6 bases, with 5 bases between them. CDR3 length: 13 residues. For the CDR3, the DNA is TGTGCCAGCAGCTTACTAAGTAATTCACCCCTCCACTTT. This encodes CASSLLSNSPLHF. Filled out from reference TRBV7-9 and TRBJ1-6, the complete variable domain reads DTGVSQNPRHKITKRGQNVTFRCDPISEHNRLYWYRQTLGQGPEFLTYFQNEAQLEKSRLLSDRFSAERPKGSFSTLEIQRTEQGDSAMYLCASSLLSNSPLHFGNGTRLTVT.

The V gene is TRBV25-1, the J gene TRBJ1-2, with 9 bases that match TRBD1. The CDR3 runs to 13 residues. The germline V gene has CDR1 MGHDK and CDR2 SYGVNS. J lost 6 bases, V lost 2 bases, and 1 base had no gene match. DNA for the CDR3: TGTGCCAGCAGTGAAAGACAGGGGGATGGCTACACCTTC. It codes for CASSERQGDGYTF.

The CDR3 spells CAWSAQGLGTEAFF. CDR3 sequence (DNA): TGTGCCTGGAGTGCTCAGGGGCTGGGCACTGAAGCTTTCTTT. The chain has TRBV30 and TRBJ1-1; D may be TRBD1 (6 bases). Germline V gene sequence: CDR1 GTSNPN, CDR2 SVGIG (reference sequence). V was trimmed by 1 base and J by 4 bases, leaving 13 bases between them. CDR3 length equals 14 residues.

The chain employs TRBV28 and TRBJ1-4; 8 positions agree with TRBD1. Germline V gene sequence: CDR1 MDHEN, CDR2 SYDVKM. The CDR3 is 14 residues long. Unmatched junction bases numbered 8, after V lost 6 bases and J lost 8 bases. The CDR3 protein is CASSGQGAGEKLFF. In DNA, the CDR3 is TGTGCCAGCAGCGGTCAGGGGGCAGGGGAAAAACTGTTTTTT.

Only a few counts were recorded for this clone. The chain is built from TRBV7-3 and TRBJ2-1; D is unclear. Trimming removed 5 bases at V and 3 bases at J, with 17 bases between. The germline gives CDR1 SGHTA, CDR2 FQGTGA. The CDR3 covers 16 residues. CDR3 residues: CASSQVGTALYNEQFF. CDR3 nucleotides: TGTGCCAGCAGCCAAGTGGGCACCGCCCTCTACAATGAGCAGTTCTTC.

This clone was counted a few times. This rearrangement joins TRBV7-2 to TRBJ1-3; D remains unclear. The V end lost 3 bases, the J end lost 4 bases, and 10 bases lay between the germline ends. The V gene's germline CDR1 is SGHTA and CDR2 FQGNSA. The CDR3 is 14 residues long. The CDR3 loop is CASSLPVGGNTIYF. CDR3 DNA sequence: TGTGCCAGCAGCTTGCCGGTGGGCGGAAACACCATATATTTT.

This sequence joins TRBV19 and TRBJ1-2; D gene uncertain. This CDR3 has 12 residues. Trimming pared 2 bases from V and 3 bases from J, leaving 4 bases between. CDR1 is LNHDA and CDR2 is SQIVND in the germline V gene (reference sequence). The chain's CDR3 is CASSISYYGYTF. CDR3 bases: TGTGCCAGTAGTATAAGCTACTATGGCTACACCTTC.

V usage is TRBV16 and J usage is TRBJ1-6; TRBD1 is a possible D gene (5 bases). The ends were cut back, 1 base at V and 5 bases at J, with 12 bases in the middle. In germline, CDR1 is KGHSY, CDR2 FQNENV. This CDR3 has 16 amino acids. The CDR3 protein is CASSQLEGANNSPLHF. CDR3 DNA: TGTGCCAGCAGCCAATTGGAAGGGGCAAATAATTCACCCCTCCACTTT. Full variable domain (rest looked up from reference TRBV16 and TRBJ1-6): GEEVAQTPKHLVRGEGQKAKLYCAPIKGHSYVFWYQQVLKNEFKFLISFQNENVFDETGMPKERFSAKCLPNSPCSLEIQATKLEDSAVYFCASSQLEGANNSPLHFGNGTRLTVT.

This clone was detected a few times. CDR3 bases: TGTGCCAGTAGTAAGACGGGACAGTCTAGCACAGATACGCAGTATTTT. Encoded protein: CASSKTGQSSTDTQYF. The V and J genes are TRBV19 and TRBJ2-3, with 7 bases lining up with TRBD1. J lost 0 bases, V lost 4 bases, and 7 bases had no gene match. The CDR3 consists of 16 residues. From germline, CDR1 is LNHDA and CDR2 SQIVND (reference sequence). The variable domain in full, completed from reference TRBV19 and TRBJ2-3, reads DGGITQSPKYLFRKEGQNVTLSCEQNLNHDAMYWYRQDPGQGLRLIYYSQIVNDFQKGDIAEGYSVSREKKESFPLTVTSAQKNPTAFYLCASSKTGQSSTDTQYFGPGTRLTVL.

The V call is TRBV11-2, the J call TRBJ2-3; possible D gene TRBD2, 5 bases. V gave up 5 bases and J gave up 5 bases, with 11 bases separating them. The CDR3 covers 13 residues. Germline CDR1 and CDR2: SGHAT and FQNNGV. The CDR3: CASSRGEGDTQYF. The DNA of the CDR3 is TGTGCCAGCAGCCGCGGCGAGGGAGATACGCAGTATTTT.

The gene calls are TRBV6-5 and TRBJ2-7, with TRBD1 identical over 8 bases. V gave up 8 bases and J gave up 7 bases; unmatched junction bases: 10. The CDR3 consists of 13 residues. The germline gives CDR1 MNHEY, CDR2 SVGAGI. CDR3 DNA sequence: TGTGCCAGCCGGGCAGGGGGCTCTTGGGAGCAGTACTTC. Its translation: CASRAGGSWEQYF.

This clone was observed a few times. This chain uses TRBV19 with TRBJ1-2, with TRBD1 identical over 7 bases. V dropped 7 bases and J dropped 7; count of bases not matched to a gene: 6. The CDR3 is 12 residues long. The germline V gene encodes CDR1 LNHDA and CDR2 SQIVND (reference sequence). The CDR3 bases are TGTGCCAGTACTCCCCAGGGGGGTGGCTACACCTTC. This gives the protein CASTPQGGGYTF.

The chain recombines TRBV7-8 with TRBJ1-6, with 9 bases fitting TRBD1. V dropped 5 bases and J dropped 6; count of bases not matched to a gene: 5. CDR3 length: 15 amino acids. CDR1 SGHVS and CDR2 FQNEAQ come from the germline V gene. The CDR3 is CASSPQGASNSPLHF. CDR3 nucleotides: TGTGCCAGCAGCCCACAGGGGGCGAGTAATTCACCCCTCCACTTT.